A selection of T cell receptor beta chains follows, all from one sample in a study of T cell responses to AZD1222 COVID-19 vaccine. TCRdb's table, derived via immunoSEQ multiplex PCR, lists solely in-frame clones and lacks some. The table includes approximately 110,000 clones, approximately 85% detected once. Sequenced here: peripheral blood, sampled on day 0 of MenACWY control vaccination. These receptors were obtained from an adult in good health. Each CDR3 is given with its conserved first and last residue. The D gene is left open where the match is weak.

j_call d_call v_call cdr3_nt cdr3_aa
TRBJ2-7 . TRBV19 TGTGCCAGTAGTATTACCGGGACGGCTGCCTACGAGCAGTACTTC CASSITGTAAYEQYF
TRBJ1-2 . TRBV6-1 TGTGCCAGCAGTGAATTGTTGTATTCGGGGTACTATGGCTACACCTTC CASSELLYSGYYGYTF
TRBJ1-1 . TRBV9 TGTGCCAGCAGCGTCACCGACAGGAACTCCCGGGGTTATACTGAAGCTTTCTTT CASSVTDRNSRGYTEAFF
TRBJ2-3 TRBD1 TRBV19 TGTGCCAGTAGTACCTGGTCTCTAGGGGGGACAGGAGTCACAGATACGCAGTATTTT CASSTWSLGGTGVTDTQYF
TRBJ2-5 . TRBV28 TGTGCCAGCAACTTGGACGGGCCGGTAGGGACCCAGTACTTC CASNLDGPVGTQYF
TRBJ1-5 . TRBV6-5 TGTGCCAGCCAAGGGGGGGGCAATCAGCCCCAGCATTTT CASQGGGNQPQHF
TRBJ1-4 TRBD1 TRBV12-5 TGTGCTAGTGGAAGCGGGGACAGGGGGCTTGCAACTAATGAAAAACTGTTTTTT CASGSGDRGLATNEKLFF
TRBJ1-2 . TRBV5-5 TGTGCCAGCAGCTTCGGGAGTGTTGTGGGCCGCGGTGGCTACACCTTC CASSFGSVVGRGGYTF
TRBJ1-1 . TRBV9 TGTGCCAGCAGCTCCACAGGTAACACTGAAGCTTTCTTT CASSSTGNTEAFF
TRBJ1-2 . TRBV20-1 TGCAGTGCTAGTCTAGGGGGAGGGGACGCAAACTATGGCTACACCTTC CSASLGGGDANYGYTF
TRBJ1-6 . TRBV28 TGTGCCAGCAGTTTGAGTCAGCGGGGGAGCTCCTATAATTCACCCCTCCACTTT CASSLSQRGSSYNSPLHF
TRBJ1-5 . TRBV6-4 TGTGCCAGCGGGGGGGGCGGTGGCAATCAGCCCCAGCATTTT CASGGGGGNQPQHF
TRBJ2-3 . TRBV9 TGTGCCAGCAGCGTAGTAGGGCAGGCGGATACGCAGTATTTT CASSVVGQADTQYF